The 16 T cell receptor beta chains below all came from one sample that was sequenced in a study of cytomegalovirus exposure and HLA in healthy donors. Here immunoSEQ multiplex PCR was the method, and the copy in TCRdb shows in-frame clones only, minus some. Of hundreds of thousands of clones listed, roughly 90% were seen once; the top ten hold approximately 0.8%. Sequenced material: PBMCs. Receptor source: a woman in her late teens or twenties in good health and CMV-seronegative.

The chain combines TRBV5-4 with TRBJ2-2; 13 bases agree with TRBD2. V shed 0 bases, J shed 0 bases, and the junction held 2 bases outside the gene matches. The CDR3 contains 18 residues. In germline, CDR1 is SGHNT, CDR2 YYREEE (reference sequence). DNA for the CDR3: TGTGCCAGCAGCTTGGCACTAGCGGGAGGGCCGAACACCGGGGAGCTGTTTTTT. Residues: CASSLALAGGPNTGELFF.

As regards this clone: The same CDR3 arises from other DNA sequences in this sample as well. The gene calls are TRBV28 and TRBJ2-7; 8 bases map to TRBD2. The germline V gene has CDR1 MDHEN and CDR2 SYDVKM. The V and J ends lost 3 bases and 5 bases, in that order; junction bases with no gene match: 6. The CDR3 sequence is 14 residues long. The CDR3 here is CASSLGREVDEQYF. For the CDR3, the DNA is TGTGCCAGCAGTTTGGGGCGGGAGGTCGACGAGCAGTACTTC.

The chain has TRBV28 and TRBJ2-1; tentative D call: TRBD1 (5 bases). This CDR3 is 15 amino acids long. V was clipped by 3 bases and J by 0 bases, with 9 bases between them. Germline CDR1 reads MDHEN; CDR2 reads SYDVKM. CDR3 nucleotide sequence: TGTGCCAGCAGTTTTTATGGGGCCTCCTACAATGAGCAGTTCTTC. Amino acids: CASSFYGASYNEQFF.

The chain couples TRBV9 to TRBJ1-1, with 10 bases identical to TRBD1. The length of the CDR3 is 15 residues. The V gene's germline CDR1 is SGDLS and CDR2 YYNGEE. Trimming removed 3 bases from V and 3 bases from J; junction bases left unmatched: 5. DNA of the CDR3: TGTGCCAGCAGCGCCGATGGGACAGGGGACACTGAAGCTTTCTTT. This sequence encodes CASSADGTGDTEAFF.

The sample holds a few counts of this clone. This chain joins TRBV10-1 and TRBJ1-4; 8 bases align to TRBD1. The junction had 3 bases not matched to a gene; V was cut back by 6 bases and J by 3 bases. This CDR3 has 14 amino acids. Germline CDR1 is WNHNN and CDR2 is SYGVQD (reference sequence). DNA for the CDR3: TGCGCCAGCAGCGAGGGACAGGCTAATGAAAAACTGTTTTTT. This translates into CASSEGQANEKLFF.

The sample holds one count of this clone. The V gene is TRBV10-3, the J gene TRBJ1-5; D gene unclear. The ends were cut back, 3 bases at V and 3 bases at J, with 12 bases in the middle. The CDR3 is 15 residues long. Germline-derived CDR1 and CDR2 are ENHRY and SYGVKD. The CDR3 DNA follows: TGTGCCATCAGTGATCTGGCATCTTCCAATCAGCCCCAGCATTTT. Protein: CAISDLASSNQPQHF.

This sequence joins TRBV2 and TRBJ1-1; 7 bases are shared with TRBD1. The germline CDR1 and CDR2 sequences are SNHLY and FYNNEI. Germline trimming cut 9 bases from V and 4 bases from J; bases unmatched to any gene: 11. This CDR3 spans 14 amino acids. Here the CDR3 reads CASGQDPRGTEAFF. CDR3 DNA: TGTGCCAGTGGACAGGACCCGAGGGGCACTGAAGCTTTCTTT.

The chain recombines TRBV6-5 with TRBJ2-2; TRBD1 might be the D (6 bases). Trimming removed 5 bases at V and 8 bases at J, with 18 bases between. CDR1 is MNHEY and CDR2 is SVGAGI in the germline V gene. The CDR3 sequence is 15 residues long. The DNA for the CDR3 is TGTGCCAGCAGTGCACAGACAGGAGCCGCGGGGGAGCTGTTTTTT. It translates to CASSAQTGAAGELFF.

V is TRBV6-5 and J is TRBJ1-2; the match to TRBD1 covers 8 bases. V lost 7 bases and J lost 3; bases outside the gene matches: 4. Germline CDR1 reads MNHEY; CDR2 reads SVGAGI. The CDR3 extends over 13 amino acids. The CDR3 bases are TGTGCCAGCACCCTGGGACAGGACTATGGCTACACCTTC. Translated, it gives CASTLGQDYGYTF.

This clone has more than one count but fewer than ten. The chain links TRBV5-1 to TRBJ2-1, with a possible D match to TRBD1 (5 bases). With 6 bases removed from V and 1 base from J, the gap between germline ends came to 11 bases. This CDR3 is built from 14 residues. The germline V gene encodes CDR1 SGHRS and CDR2 YFSETQ. The DNA for the CDR3 is TGCGCCAGCACCCCGACAGATTCCTACAATGAGCAGTTCTTC. This sequence encodes CASTPTDSYNEQFF.

This clone was recorded once. The V call is TRBV4-1, the J call TRBJ1-5; D remains unclear. V was shortened by 4 bases and J by 0 bases, with 10 bases between the two germline ends. Germline V gene data show CDR1 as MGHRA and CDR2 as YSYEKL. The CDR3 runs to 15 residues. CDR3 sequence reads: CASSLSDTSNQPQHF. For the CDR3, the DNA is TGCGCCAGCAGCCTCAGTGATACTAGCAATCAGCCCCAGCATTTT.

The chain links TRBV28 to TRBJ2-2; 7 bases are a match to TRBD1. The CDR3 consists of 15 residues. V dropped 5 bases and J dropped 6; count of bases not matched to a gene: 9. Germline CDR1 reads MDHEN; CDR2 reads SYDVKM. The CDR3 reads CASSLQGVKAGELFF. The CDR3 DNA reads TGTGCCAGCAGTCTGCAGGGGGTAAAAGCCGGGGAGCTGTTTTTT.

This clone occurred a few times. V gene TRBV2 combines with J gene TRBJ2-7; 10 bases are shared with TRBD1. The length of the CDR3 is 15 residues. Trimming cost V 6 bases and J 3 bases; bases outside gene matches: 8. Germline assignment: CDR1 SNHLY and CDR2 FYNNEI. The CDR3: CASSAEGQGHYEQYF. CDR3 sequence (DNA): TGTGCCAGCAGCGCGGAGGGACAGGGGCACTACGAGCAGTACTTC.

The rearrangement joins TRBV27 to TRBJ2-1; maybe TRBD1 (5 bases). The CDR3 sequence is 15 residues long. The V end was cut by 6 bases, the J end by 6 bases, with 18 bases between. The germline CDR1 and CDR2 sequences are MNHEY and SMNVEV (reference sequence). DNA of the CDR3: TGTGCCAGCAGCCTAGGGGTCGGACGTAGCAATGAGCAGTTCTTC. Its protein is CASSLGVGRSNEQFF.

The rearrangement links TRBV6-1 to TRBJ1-5; D gene unclear. CDR1 and CDR2 from the germline V gene are MNHNS and SASEGT. Deletions cut 3 bases from V and 4 bases from J, with 28 bases between. The CDR3 sequence is 20 residues long. CDR3 sequence reads: CASSDFPLLMTDPGNQPQHF. DNA of the CDR3: TGTGCCAGCAGTGACTTCCCCCTTTTAATGACGGACCCGGGGAATCAGCCCCAGCATTTT.

The V gene is TRBV6-6, the J gene TRBJ1-4, with D possibly being TRBD1 (6 bases). V dropped 5 bases and J dropped 4 bases, with 11 bases sitting between them. Germline loops: CDR1 MNHNY, CDR2 SVGAGI (reference sequence). The CDR3 consists of 14 residues. CDR3 region: CASSTDRRNEKLFF. The DNA for the CDR3 is TGTGCCAGCAGTACCGACAGGCGTAATGAAAAACTGTTTTTT.